These 7 T cell receptor beta chains share one sample of origin, sequenced in a study of T-cell memory formation after mild COVID-19. TCRdb reanalysed the 5' RACE reads using MiXCR and keeps one entry per CDR3 protein. Of around 450,000 distinct CDR3 sequences listed, 15% to 25% are singletons. Input material: PBMCs or a T cell subset sorted from them (not recorded which). These receptor sequences come from an adult woman who had mild COVID-19 (a few samples of this study predate the infection). Cell type and time point are not known.

This clonotype occurred a few times. The chain is built from TRBV12-3 or TRBV12-4 and TRBJ2-3; D is uncertain. The CDR3 extends over 15 amino acids. Trimming shortened V by 3 bases and J by 0 bases, and 10 bases separated the two germline ends. CDR3 sequence (DNA): TGTGCCAGCAGTTTCTTAGCCGCAAGCACAGATACGCAGTATTTT. Its translation: CASSFLAASTDTQYF.

This clonotype has a handful of counts. J is TRBJ2-5 and V is TRBV29-1; D remains ambiguous. Germline V gives CDR1 SQVTM, CDR2 ANQGSEA. With 3 bases removed from V and 1 base from J, the gap between germline ends came to 9 bases. The CDR3 loop spans 13 amino acids. CDR3 residues: CSVDGQSQETQYF. The CDR3 nucleotides read TGCAGCGTTGATGGCCAGAGCCAAGAGACCCAGTACTTC.

This clonotype has just a few counts. The chain carries TRBV5-1 and TRBJ2-3; 14 positions agree with TRBD2. There are 18 residues in the CDR3. With 4 bases clipped from V and 0 bases from J, the junction kept 7 bases outside the gene matches. Germline V lookup: CDR1 SGHRS, CDR2 YFSETQ. CDR3 coding DNA: TGCGCCAGCAGCACGACTAGCGGGAGGGCCGTGAGCACAGATACGCAGTATTTT. Its protein product is CASSTTSGRAVSTDTQYF.

The rearrangement uses TRBV14 and TRBJ2-3; D perhaps matches TRBD2 (5 bases). CDR3 length: 21 amino acids. Germline V lookup: CDR1 SGHDN, CDR2 FVKESK. V was pared by 0 bases and J by 0 bases, with 25 bases between. In DNA form, the CDR3 reads TGTGCCAGCAGCCAAGATTACGATTCAGCGGACCTTCTTTCTAGCACAGATACGCAGTATTTT. This sequence encodes CASSQDYDSADLLSSTDTQYF. Supplemented by reference TRBV14 and TRBJ2-3, the full variable domain reads EAGVTQFPSHSVIEKGQTVTLRCDPISGHDNLYWYRRVMGKEIKFLLHFVKESKQDESGMPNNRFLAERTGGTYSTLKVQPAELEDSGVYFCASSQDYDSADLLSSTDTQYFGPGTRLTVL.

The gene calls are TRBV3-1 and TRBJ2-7, with D perhaps TRBD1 (6 bases). Trimming removed 4 bases at V and 3 bases at J, with 13 bases between. Germline V gene sequence: CDR1 LGHDT, CDR2 YNNKEL (reference sequence). CDR3 size: 14 residues. In DNA, the CDR3 is TGTGCCAGCAGCCCCGCCTGGGGGCTCTACGAGCAGTACTTC. It yields the protein CASSPAWGLYEQYF.

The sample holds a few counts of this clonotype. The chain combines TRBV10-3 with TRBJ1-2; 7 bases map to TRBD1. Per the germline V gene, CDR1 is ENHRY and CDR2 is SYGVKD. This CDR3 is built from 15 residues. Germline trimming cut 4 bases from V and 2 bases from J; bases unmatched to any gene: 7. The CDR3 DNA is TGTGCCATCAGTGCCCTCTCAGGGGGAAACTATGGCTACACCTTC. Translating it yields CAISALSGGNYGYTF.

The chain couples TRBV9 to TRBJ1-1; D gene unclear. Germline assignment: CDR1 SGDLS and CDR2 YYNGEE. CDR3 length: 13 amino acids. V shed 0 bases and J shed 5 bases, with 8 bases lying between them. The CDR3 sequence: CASSVEPETEAFF. CDR3 DNA: TGTGCCAGCAGCGTAGAACCGGAGACTGAAGCTTTCTTT.